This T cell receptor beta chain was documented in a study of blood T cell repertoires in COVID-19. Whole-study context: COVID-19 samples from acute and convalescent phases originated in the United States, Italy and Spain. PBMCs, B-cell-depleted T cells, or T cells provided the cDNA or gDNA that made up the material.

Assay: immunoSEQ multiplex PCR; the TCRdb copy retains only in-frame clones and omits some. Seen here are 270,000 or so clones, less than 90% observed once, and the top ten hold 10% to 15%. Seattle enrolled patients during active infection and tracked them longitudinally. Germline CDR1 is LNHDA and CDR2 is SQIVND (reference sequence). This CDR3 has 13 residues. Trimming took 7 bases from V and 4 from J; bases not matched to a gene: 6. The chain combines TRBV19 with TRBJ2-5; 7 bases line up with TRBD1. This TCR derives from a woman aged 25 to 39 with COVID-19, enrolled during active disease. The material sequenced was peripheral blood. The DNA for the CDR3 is TGTGCCAGTAACACAGGGGCTTCAGAGACCCAGTACTTC. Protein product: CASNTGASETQYF.